These T cell receptor beta chains were read from a single sample in a study of cytomegalovirus exposure and HLA in healthy donors. Clones were sequenced by immunoSEQ multiplex PCR, and TCRdb holds only the in-frame ones, with some missing. The sample records approximately 160,000 clones, under 90% being singletons. Sequencing was carried out using PBMCs. The receptors derive from a man between 18 and 35 years old in good health and CMV-seronegative. CDR3s include the opening cysteine and the closing phenylalanine or tryptophan. D genes are given only for firm matches. Expanded clones are given a class, and other clones once, few, many or no size at all.

v_call,d_call,j_call,clone_size,cdr3_aa,cdr3_nt
TRBV5-1,-,TRBJ2-1,-,CASSGDTYNEQFF,TGCGCCAGCAGCGGCGACACATACAATGAGCAGTTCTTC
TRBV28,-,TRBJ1-2,-,CASKQGLNYGYTF,TGTGCCAGCAAGCAGGGGTTGAACTATGGCTACACCTTC
TRBV7-2,TRBD2,TRBJ2-1,once,CASSLVRPQAGGGNEQFF,TGTGCCAGCAGCTTAGTTAGGCCTCAAGCGGGAGGGGGCAATGAGCAGTTCTTC
TRBV5-1,TRBD1,TRBJ2-7,few,CASSLDRDREPYEQYF,TGCGCCAGCAGCCTCGACCGGGACAGGGAACCCTACGAGCAGTACTTC
TRBV5-6,TRBD1,TRBJ1-2,-,CASSLQGATYGYTF,TGTGCCAGCAGCCTACAGGGGGCGACCTATGGCTACACCTTC
TRBV19,TRBD2,TRBJ2-6,few,CASQRGGANVLTF,TGTGCCAGTCAGCGGGGTGGGGCCAACGTCCTGACTTTC
TRBV4-1,-,TRBJ1-1,few,CASSQGSSGLNTEAFF,TGCGCCAGCAGCCAAGGTAGCAGTGGATTGAACACTGAAGCTTTCTTT
TRBV5-6,TRBD1,TRBJ1-2,few,CASRILDRGYGYTF,TGTGCCAGCAGGATCCTAGACAGGGGCTATGGCTACACCTTC
TRBV6-5,-,TRBJ1-4,once,CASSYYGGEKLFF,TGTGCCAGCAGTTACTATGGGGGGGAAAAACTGTTTTTT
TRBV29-1,-,TRBJ2-3,-,CSVDLTDTQYF,TGCAGCGTTGACCTCACAGATACGCAGTATTTT
TRBV11-2,TRBD2,TRBJ2-1,-,CASSPQAGGTYNEQFF,TGTGCCAGCAGCCCCCAAGCGGGGGGTACATACAATGAGCAGTTCTTC
TRBV9,-,TRBJ2-7,once,CASSLGGGAGDEQYF,TGTGCCAGCAGCCTCGGGGGAGGAGCCGGGGACGAGCAGTACTTC
TRBV15,-,TRBJ1-2,-,CATKRDAGARGQGYTF,TGTGCCACCAAACGAGACGCTGGGGCGCGGGGCCAAGGTTACACCTTC
TRBV7-7,-,TRBJ2-7,-,CASSLTGGPPNEQYF,TGTGCTAGCAGCTTGACGGGGGGCCCCCCAAACGAGCAGTACTTC
TRBV27,TRBD2,TRBJ2-7,few,CASSLATSREQYF,TGTGCCAGCAGTTTAGCGACTAGCCGCGAGCAGTACTTC
TRBV28,-,TRBJ1-1,-,CASSFGGRTSGAFF,TGTGCCAGCAGTTTCGGGGGGCGCACCTCGGGTGCTTTCTTT
TRBV2,-,TRBJ2-2,-,CARYLGTGELFF,TGTGCCAGATACCTAGGCACCGGGGAGCTGTTTTTT
TRBV6-6,TRBD1,TRBJ2-1,-,CASSLPGQGTNEQFF,TGTGCCAGCAGTTTACCGGGACAGGGGACCAATGAGCAGTTCTTC
TRBV5-1,-,TRBJ1-5,-,CASSVSGGSNQPQHF,TGCGCCAGCAGCGTATCGGGGGGTAGCAATCAGCCCCAGCATTTT
TRBV7-7,-,TRBJ2-5,-,CASSPTHRGQETQYF,TGTGCTAGCAGCCCCACACATCGGGGCCAAGAGACCCAGTACTTC